This TCR beta chain emerged from a study of cytomegalovirus exposure and HLA in healthy donors. Study results and limitations: Being productive about 87% or about 30% of the time was typical of most TCR beta V segments in an earlier analysis. The authors later found most CMV-associated TCR beta chains appeared HLA-restricted. A later analysis reportedly found fewer N-insertions in an Asian-associated ancestry cluster than the roughly 680-donor mean.

PCR involved 60 Vbeta and 13 Jbeta primers. Here immunoSEQ multiplex PCR was the method, and the copy in TCRdb shows in-frame clones only, minus some. The sample lists about 60,000 clones; around 70% were seen once. A word on this clone: Antigen: not known.

The clonotype was recovered from a woman aged 55-75 years in good health and CMV-seropositive. Material: PBMCs.

The DNA for the CDR3 is TGCAGCGTCCGAGGCGGACAGGGGTCAGACACAGATACGCAGTATTTT. Encoded protein: CSVRGGQGSDTDTQYF. The gene calls are TRBV29-1 and TRBJ2-3; TRBD1 agrees at 9 bases. Germline-derived CDR1 and CDR2 are SQVTM and ANQGSEA. The CDR3 sequence is 16 residues long. The V and J ends lost 6 bases and 2 bases, in that order; junction bases with no gene match: 12.